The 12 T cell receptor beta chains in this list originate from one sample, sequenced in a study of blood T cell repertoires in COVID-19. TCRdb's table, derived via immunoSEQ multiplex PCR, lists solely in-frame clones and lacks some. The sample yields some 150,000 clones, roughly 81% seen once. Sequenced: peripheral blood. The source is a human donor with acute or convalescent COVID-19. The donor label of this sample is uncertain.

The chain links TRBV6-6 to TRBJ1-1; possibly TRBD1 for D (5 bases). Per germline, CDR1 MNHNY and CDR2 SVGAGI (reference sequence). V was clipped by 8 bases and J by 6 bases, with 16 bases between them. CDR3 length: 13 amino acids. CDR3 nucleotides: TGTGCCAGCGATAATATGGGGGGTCCTGAAGCTTTCTTT. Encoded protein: CASDNMGGPEAFF.

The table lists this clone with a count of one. The CDR3 region has the DNA TGTGCCAGTAGCCACCTAAATTCACCCCTCCACTTT. Protein sequence: CASSHLNSPLHF. The chain employs TRBV19 and TRBJ1-6; no firm D call. CDR3 length equals 12 residues. The V gene lost 6 bases and the J gene lost 7 bases, with 7 bases spanning the gap. Germline loops: CDR1 LNHDA, CDR2 SQIVND (reference sequence).

The CDR3 loop reads CASSEDRPGNTIYF. The CDR3 DNA reads as TGTGCCAGCAGCGAGGACAGGCCTGGAAACACCATATATTTT. The J gene is TRBJ1-3, the V gene TRBV7-8; 7 bases fit TRBD1. Trimming cost V 5 bases and J 2 bases; bases outside gene matches: 3. The germline gives CDR1 SGHVS, CDR2 FQNEAQ. The CDR3 runs 14 residues.

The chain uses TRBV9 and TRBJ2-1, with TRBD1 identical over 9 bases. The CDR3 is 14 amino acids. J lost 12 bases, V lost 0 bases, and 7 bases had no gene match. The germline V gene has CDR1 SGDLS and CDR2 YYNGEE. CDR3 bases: TGTGCCAGCAGCGTAGAGGGACAGGGTATGAGGCAGTTCTTC. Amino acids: CASSVEGQGMRQFF.

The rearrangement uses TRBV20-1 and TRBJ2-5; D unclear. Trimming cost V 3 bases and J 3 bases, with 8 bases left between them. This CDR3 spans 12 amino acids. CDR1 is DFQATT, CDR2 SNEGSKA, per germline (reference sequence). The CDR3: CSASQEEETQYF. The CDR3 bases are TGCAGTGCTAGTCAAGAGGAAGAGACCCAGTACTTC.

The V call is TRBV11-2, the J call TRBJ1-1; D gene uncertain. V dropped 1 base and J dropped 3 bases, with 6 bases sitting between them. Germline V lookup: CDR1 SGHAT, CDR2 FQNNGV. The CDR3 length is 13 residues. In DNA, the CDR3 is TGTGCCAGCAGCTTAGGCGATCACACTGAAGCTTTCTTT. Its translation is CASSLGDHTEAFF.

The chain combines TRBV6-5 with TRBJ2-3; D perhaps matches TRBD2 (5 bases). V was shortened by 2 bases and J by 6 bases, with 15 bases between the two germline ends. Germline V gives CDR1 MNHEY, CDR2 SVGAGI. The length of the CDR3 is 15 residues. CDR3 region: CASSYEGGRLDTQYF. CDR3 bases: TGTGCCAGCAGTTACGAGGGCGGACGGTTGGATACGCAGTATTTT.

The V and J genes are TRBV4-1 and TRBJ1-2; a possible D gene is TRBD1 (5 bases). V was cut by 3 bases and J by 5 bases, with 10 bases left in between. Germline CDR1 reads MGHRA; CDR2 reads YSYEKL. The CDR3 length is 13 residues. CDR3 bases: TGCGCCAGCAGCCAGTCGGGGGGATATGGCTACACCTTC. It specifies CASSQSGGYGYTF.

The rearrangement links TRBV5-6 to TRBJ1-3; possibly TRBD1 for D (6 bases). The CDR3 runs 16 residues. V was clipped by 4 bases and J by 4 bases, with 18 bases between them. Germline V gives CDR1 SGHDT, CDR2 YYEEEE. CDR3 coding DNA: TGTGCCAGCAGCCCTGAGGGGAGGGGGTCCGGAAACACCATATATTTT. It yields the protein CASSPEGRGSGNTIYF.

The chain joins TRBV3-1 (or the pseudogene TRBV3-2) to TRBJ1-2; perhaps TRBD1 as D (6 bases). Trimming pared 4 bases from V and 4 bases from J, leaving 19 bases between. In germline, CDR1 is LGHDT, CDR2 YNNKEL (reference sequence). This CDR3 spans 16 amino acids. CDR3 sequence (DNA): TGTGCCAGCAGCCCCCGGGGGGCACAGGGTGTCTATGGCTACACCTTC. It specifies CASSPRGAQGVYGYTF.

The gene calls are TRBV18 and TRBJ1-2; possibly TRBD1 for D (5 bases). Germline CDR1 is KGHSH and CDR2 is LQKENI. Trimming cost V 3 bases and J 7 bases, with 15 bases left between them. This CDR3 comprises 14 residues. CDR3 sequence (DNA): TGTGCCAGCTCACCCCCGGGGGTCGTCGCTGGCTACACCTTC. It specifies CASSPPGVVAGYTF.

The CDR3 sequence is CASRQQGAREGEQYF. CDR3 in DNA: TGTGCCAGCAGGCAACAGGGGGCGCGAGAAGGCGAGCAGTACTTC. V gene TRBV7-9 combines with J gene TRBJ2-7; 9 bases are shared with TRBD1. The ends lost 6 bases at V and 6 bases at J; junction bases unmatched: 12. Per the germline V gene, CDR1 is SEHNR and CDR2 is FQNEAQ (reference sequence). The CDR3 length is 15 residues. Full variable domain (missing parts from reference TRBV7-9 and TRBJ2-7): DTGVSQNPRHKITKRGQNVTFRCDPISEHNRLYWYRQTLGQGPEFLTYFQNEAQLEKSRLLSDRFSAERPKGSFSTLEIQRTEQGDSAMYLCASRQQGAREGEQYFGPGTRLTVT.